Listed here are 31 T cell receptor beta chains from one sample, sequenced in a study of cytomegalovirus exposure and HLA in healthy donors. The PCR ran on 60 Vbeta and 13 Jbeta primers. Libraries were prepared by immunoSEQ multiplex PCR; TCRdb keeps only in-frame clonotypes and omits some of them. Recorded for this sample: some 34,000 clones. The sequenced sample was PBMCs. The receptor source for this set is a woman in her forties in good health and CMV-seropositive.

The genes are TRBV5-1 and TRBJ2-3, with unresolved D. Germline CDR1 SGHRS, CDR2 YFSETQ. This CDR3 has 14 residues. V lost 0 bases to trimming and J lost 4 bases, with 9 bases between them. As DNA, the CDR3 is TGCGCCAGCAGCTTGGAAGCCGCTTCAGATACGCAGTATTTT. Translation gives CASSLEAASDTQYF.

This chain links TRBV6-6 with TRBJ2-7; perhaps TRBD1 as D (7 bases). The V gene's germline CDR1 is MNHNY and CDR2 SVGAGI (reference sequence). The CDR3 extends over 15 amino acids. Trimming removed 7 bases at V and 2 bases at J, with 18 bases between. DNA of the CDR3: TGTGCCAGCACCGACACAGGGGAGGCGACCTACGAGCAGTACTTC. Encoded protein: CASTDTGEATYEQYF.

This chain uses TRBV6-6 with TRBJ2-3; no reliable D call. The CDR3 sequence is 13 residues long. Germline CDR1 is MNHNY and CDR2 is SVGAGI (reference sequence). With 3 bases removed from V and 3 bases from J, the gap between germline ends came to 7 bases. CDR3 protein: CASSYSVTDTQYF. CDR3 nucleotides: TGTGCCAGCAGTTATAGTGTAACAGATACGCAGTATTTT.

The chain uses TRBV29-1 and TRBJ2-7; 8 bases align to TRBD2. Germline V gives CDR1 SQVTM, CDR2 ANQGSEA. V was clipped by 6 bases and J by 7 bases; unmatched bases: 11. The CDR3 spans 13 residues. The CDR3 coding sequence is TGCAGCGTCGATCGGAGCGGGAGAGGGGAGCAGTACTTC. Residues: CSVDRSGRGEQYF.

V gene TRBV4-3 combines with J gene TRBJ2-3; D not certain. The germline V gene has CDR1 LGHNA and CDR2 YSLEER. Trimming pared 0 bases from V and 2 bases from J, leaving 9 bases between. This CDR3 is 15 amino acids long. For the CDR3, the DNA is TGCGCCAGCAGCCAAGACGAGAGGAACACAGATACGCAGTATTTT. It codes for CASSQDERNTDTQYF.

The chain employs TRBV30 and TRBJ2-7, with unresolved D. CDR1 is GTSNPN and CDR2 is SVGIG in the germline V gene (reference sequence). The CDR3 is 11 residues long. V shed 2 bases and J shed 7 bases, with 9 bases lying between them. This CDR3 reads CAWSISYEQYF. DNA for the CDR3: TGTGCCTGGAGTATTTCGTATGAGCAGTACTTC.

Regarding this clone: An end of the junction differs from the germline gene, which may be a read error. This rearrangement joins TRBV6-5 to TRBJ2-3; 10 bases agree with TRBD2. In germline, CDR1 is MNHEY, CDR2 SVGAGI. The CDR3 has 15 residues. The CDR3 reads CASSQLAGITDKQYF. DNA of the CDR3: TGTGCCAGCAGTCAACTAGCGGGGATCACAGATAAGCAGTATTTT.

The chain employs TRBV30 and TRBJ1-5, with TRBD1 matching over 7 bases. Trimming took 0 bases from V and 7 from J; bases not matched to a gene: 6. The CDR3 contains 14 residues. CDR1 is GTSNPN and CDR2 is SVGIG in the germline V gene (reference sequence). CDR3 DNA sequence: TGTGCCTGGAGTGTAGGGGGCGCAGGACAGCCCCAGCATTTT. It is translated as CAWSVGGAGQPQHF.

The V call is TRBV5-4, the J call TRBJ2-7; a possible D gene is TRBD2 (5 bases). Trimming removed 6 bases at V and 2 bases at J, with 15 bases between. Per germline, CDR1 SGHNT and CDR2 YYREEE (reference sequence). The CDR3 loop spans 14 amino acids. The CDR3 is CASTTEGLTYEQYF. CDR3 sequence (DNA): TGTGCCAGCACCACCGAGGGCCTTACCTACGAGCAGTACTTC.

This rearrangement joins TRBV6-1 to TRBJ2-5; 11 nucleotides agree with TRBD2. The germline V gene has CDR1 MNHNS and CDR2 SASEGT. The CDR3 is 15 residues long. The ends lost 6 bases at V and 3 bases at J; junction bases unmatched: 6. CDR3 in amino acids: CASRLTSGREETQYF. The CDR3 bases are TGTGCCAGCAGACTTACTAGCGGGAGAGAAGAGACCCAGTACTTC.

The J gene is TRBJ2-3, the V gene TRBV30; 12 bases align to TRBD2. With V trimmed by 4 bases and J by 3 bases, 8 bases remained unmatched. This CDR3 comprises 16 residues. Germline loops: CDR1 GTSNPN, CDR2 SVGIG (reference sequence). The CDR3 loop is CAWTRGLAGRTDTQYF. The CDR3, as DNA: TGTGCCTGGACCCGTGGACTAGCGGGAAGGACAGATACGCAGTATTTT.

As for this clone: This same CDR3 is encoded by further DNA sequences in the sample. The chain couples TRBV4-3 to TRBJ2-7; a weak D match, TRBD2 (6 bases). Trimming took off 0 bases at V and 2 bases at J, with 23 bases between the two ends. Germline values: CDR1 LGHNA, CDR2 YSLEER. This CDR3 contains 19 residues. As DNA, the CDR3 is TGCGCCAGCAGCCAAGATACCCCCGGGACTTCTCTAGTCACCTACGAGCAGTACTTC. Encoded protein: CASSQDTPGTSLVTYEQYF.

The J gene is TRBJ1-1, the V gene TRBV19; D may be TRBD1 (5 bases). CDR1 and CDR2 (germline): LNHDA, SQIVND (reference sequence). CDR3 length: 14 residues. Trimming shortened V by 10 bases and J by 2 bases, and 17 bases separated the two germline ends. This chain's CDR3 is CATSVRAVNTEAFF. The CDR3 DNA follows: TGTGCCACTTCCGTCAGGGCAGTCAACACTGAAGCTTTCTTT.

The rearrangement joins TRBV19 to TRBJ2-5; TRBD2 agrees at 8 bases. Trimming cost V 4 bases and J 2 bases; bases outside gene matches: 6. The CDR3 spans 15 residues. Germline V gene data show CDR1 as LNHDA and CDR2 as SQIVND (reference sequence). CDR3: CASSTVAGLQETQYF. CDR3 nucleotide sequence: TGTGCCAGTAGTACAGTAGCGGGGTTACAAGAGACCCAGTACTTC. Filled out from reference TRBV19 and TRBJ2-5, the complete variable domain reads DGGITQSPKYLFRKEGQNVTLSCEQNLNHDAMYWYRQDPGQGLRLIYYSQIVNDFQKGDIAEGYSVSREKKESFPLTVTSAQKNPTAFYLCASSTVAGLQETQYFGPGTRLLVL.

The J gene is TRBJ2-5, the V gene TRBV7-2; D remains ambiguous. Germline V gene lookup returns CDR1 SGHTA and CDR2 FQGNSA. CDR3 length: 14 residues. Trimming removed 3 bases from V and 3 bases from J, with 11 bases in between. The CDR3 sequence: CASSFGQAEETQYF. CDR3 bases: TGTGCCAGCAGCTTCGGTCAGGCTGAAGAGACCCAGTACTTC.

Frequency places this clone as medium-sized. The rearrangement uses TRBV6-6 and TRBJ2-7, with 9 bases aligning to TRBD1. The ends lost 0 bases at V and 5 bases at J; junction bases unmatched: 8. The CDR3 sequence is 16 residues long. The germline V gene has CDR1 MNHNY and CDR2 SVGAGI (reference sequence). The CDR3 here is CASSYSEGQGRHEQYF. CDR3 coding DNA: TGTGCCAGCAGTTACTCTGAGGGACAGGGAAGGCACGAGCAGTACTTC.

This sequence joins TRBV7-9 and TRBJ1-5, with D uncertain. The germline gives CDR1 SEHNR, CDR2 FQNEAQ (reference sequence). The CDR3 covers 14 residues. The V and J ends lost 1 base and 1 base respectively, with 5 bases between them. The CDR3 region is CASSLETSNQPQHF. The CDR3 nucleotides are TGTGCCAGCAGCTTAGAGACAAGCAATCAGCCCCAGCATTTT.

The CDR3 DNA sequence: TGTGCCAGCAGTCGTATGCGGGAGTTGGTAGATACGCAGTATTTT. This encodes CASSRMRELVDTQYF. The rearrangement links TRBV28 to TRBJ2-3; 7 nucleotides align to TRBD2. Trimming cost V 5 bases and J 5 bases; bases outside gene matches: 10. The CDR3 is 15 residues long. The germline V gene encodes CDR1 MDHEN and CDR2 SYDVKM.

The chain uses TRBV7-8 and TRBJ2-3; no definite D call. This CDR3 contains 15 residues. Looked up from germline, CDR1 is SGHVS and CDR2 is FQNEAQ. Trimming removed 0 bases at V and 0 bases at J, with 7 bases between. CDR3 DNA: TGTGCCAGCAGCTTAGCGGCGGATAGCACAGATACGCAGTATTTT. Residues: CASSLAADSTDTQYF.

The V and J genes are TRBV19 and TRBJ2-7, with no clear D. The germline CDR1 and CDR2 sequences are LNHDA and SQIVND (reference sequence). V lost 6 bases, J lost 2 bases, and 11 bases lay in between. This CDR3 spans 13 amino acids. This CDR3 reads CASRSLSAYEQYF. The CDR3 DNA sequence: TGTGCCAGTAGAAGCCTGAGCGCCTACGAGCAGTACTTC.

This chain joins TRBV27 and TRBJ2-7; 11 nucleotides align to TRBD2. V shed 6 bases and J 4 bases; nucleotides not matched to a gene: 2. CDR3 length: 13 residues. Germline V gives CDR1 MNHEY, CDR2 SMNVEV (reference sequence). CDR3 protein: CASRLAGAYEQYF. The CDR3 region has the DNA TGTGCCAGCAGACTAGCGGGAGCGTACGAGCAGTACTTC.

The chain combines TRBV21-1 with TRBJ2-7; the table's D call, TRBD2, has no DNA check behind it. TRBV21-1 is described as a pseudogene. CDR3 length equals 15 residues. The CDR3 sequence is CASSNPLAGAYEQYF. Written as DNA, the CDR3 is TGTGCCAGCAGCAACCCCCTAGCGGGAGCCTACGAGCAGTACTTC.

This chain connects TRBV10-3 to TRBJ2-3; 12 nucleotides line up with TRBD2. Germline CDR1 ENHRY, CDR2 SYGVKD. The CDR3 has 13 residues. V lost 10 bases, J lost 6 bases, and 5 bases stayed unmatched. CDR3: CATLAGGQDTQYF. CDR3 DNA: TGTGCCACCCTAGCGGGAGGGCAGGATACGCAGTATTTT.

The gene calls are TRBV18 and TRBJ2-1, with 9 positions matching TRBD2. CDR3 size: 16 residues. V lost 5 bases and J lost 8; bases outside the gene matches: 13. The germline V gene has CDR1 KGHSH and CDR2 LQKENI. In DNA, the CDR3 is TGTGCCAGCTCATCCTCTTTAGCGGGAGACAAGGATGAGCAGTTCTTC. Its protein is CASSSSLAGDKDEQFF. Supplemented by reference TRBV18 and TRBJ2-1, the full variable domain reads NAGVMQNPRHLVRRRGQEARLRCSPMKGHSHVYWYRQLPEEGLKFMVYLQKENIIDESGMPKERFSAEFPKEGPSILRIQQVVRGDSAAYFCASSSSLAGDKDEQFFGPGTRLTVL.

V usage is TRBV6-1 and J usage is TRBJ2-7, with D uncertain. This CDR3 comprises 15 residues. Deletions cut 8 bases from V and 2 bases from J, with 19 bases between. Looked up from germline, CDR1 is MNHNS and CDR2 is SASEGT. The CDR3, as DNA: TGTGCCAGCGATCCCATCAGCCGGGTCCCCTACGAGCAGTACTTC. Residues: CASDPISRVPYEQYF.

V is TRBV6-1 and J is TRBJ2-3, with D hard to call. V was shortened by 3 bases and J by 0 bases, with 13 bases between the two germline ends. The CDR3 runs 16 residues. CDR1 is MNHNS, CDR2 SASEGT, per germline. CDR3 region: CASSEYGSISTDTQYF. The CDR3 nucleotides read TGTGCCAGCAGTGAGTACGGGTCAATTAGCACAGATACGCAGTATTTT.

The rearrangement uses TRBV7-9 and TRBJ2-3; D call uncertain. This CDR3 spans 12 amino acids. Germline CDR1 and CDR2: SEHNR and FQNEAQ (reference sequence). Trimming removed 5 bases at V and 3 bases at J, with 6 bases between. This chain's CDR3 is CASSPGTDTQYF. The CDR3 bases are TGTGCCAGCAGCCCCGGGACAGATACGCAGTATTTT.

V gene TRBV2 combines with J gene TRBJ1-1; no firm D call. Germline CDR1 reads SNHLY; CDR2 reads FYNNEI. V was cut by 3 bases and J by 4 bases, with 12 bases left in between. The CDR3 length is 14 residues. CDR3 DNA sequence: TGTGCCAGCAGTGATGAGGGTTTTGGCACTGAAGCTTTCTTT. This codes for CASSDEGFGTEAFF.

This rearrangement joins TRBV15 to TRBJ2-7; possible D gene TRBD1, 5 bases. The CDR3 has 13 amino acids. The germline CDR1 and CDR2 sequences are LNHNV and YYDKDF (reference sequence). Trimming removed 1 base at V and 6 bases at J, with 10 bases between. The CDR3 DNA is TGTGCCACCAGCAGAGGCAGGGAAATCGAGCAGTACTTC. Its protein product is CATSRGREIEQYF.

This chain links TRBV19 with TRBJ1-1; TRBD1 aligns across 8 bases. V shed 5 bases and J 8 bases; nucleotides not matched to a gene: 7. The CDR3 extends over 13 amino acids. Germline values: CDR1 LNHDA, CDR2 SQIVND (reference sequence). CDR3 in amino acids: CASSRRGPGEAFF. In nucleotides, the CDR3 is TGTGCCAGTAGTCGCAGGGGGCCTGGGGAAGCTTTCTTT.

This rearrangement joins TRBV4-1 to TRBJ1-5; D is unresolved. CDR1 and CDR2 from the germline V gene are MGHRA and YSYEKL. V gave up 3 bases and J gave up 5 bases, with 8 bases separating them. CDR3 length equals 13 residues. CDR3 sequence: CASSQSQDQPQHF. The CDR3 DNA is TGCGCCAGCAGCCAGTCACAAGATCAGCCCCAGCATTTT.